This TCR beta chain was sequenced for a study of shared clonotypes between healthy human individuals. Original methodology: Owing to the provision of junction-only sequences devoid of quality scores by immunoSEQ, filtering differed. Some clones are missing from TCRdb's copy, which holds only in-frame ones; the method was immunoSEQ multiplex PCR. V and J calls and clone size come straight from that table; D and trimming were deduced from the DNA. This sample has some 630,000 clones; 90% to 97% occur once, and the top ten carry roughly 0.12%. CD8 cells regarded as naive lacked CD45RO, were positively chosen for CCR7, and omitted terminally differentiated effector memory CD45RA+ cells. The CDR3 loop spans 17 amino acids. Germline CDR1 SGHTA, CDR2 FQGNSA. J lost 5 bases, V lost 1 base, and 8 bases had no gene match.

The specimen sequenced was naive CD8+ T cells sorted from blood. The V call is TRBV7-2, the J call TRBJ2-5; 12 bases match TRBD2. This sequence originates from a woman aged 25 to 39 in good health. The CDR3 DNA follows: TGTGCCAGCAGCTTAGTCGCGACTAGCGGGAGAGGGGAGACCCAGTACTTC. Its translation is CASSLVATSGRGETQYF.